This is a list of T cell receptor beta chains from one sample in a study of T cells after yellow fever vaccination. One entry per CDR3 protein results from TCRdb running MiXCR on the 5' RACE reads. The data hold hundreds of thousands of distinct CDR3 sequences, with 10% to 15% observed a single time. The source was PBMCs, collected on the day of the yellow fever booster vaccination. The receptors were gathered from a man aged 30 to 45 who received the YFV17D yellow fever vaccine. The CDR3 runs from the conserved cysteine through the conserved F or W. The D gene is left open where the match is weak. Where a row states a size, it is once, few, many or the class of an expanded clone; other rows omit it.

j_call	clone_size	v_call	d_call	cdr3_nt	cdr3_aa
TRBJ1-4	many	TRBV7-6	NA	TGTGCCAGCAGCAAAAATGAAAAACTGTTTTTT	CASSKNEKLFF
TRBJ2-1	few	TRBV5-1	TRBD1	TGCGCCAGCAGCTTGTCGACAGGGGAGCCCTACAATGAGCAGTTCTTC	CASSLSTGEPYNEQFF
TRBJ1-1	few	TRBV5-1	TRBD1	TGCGCCAGCAGCTTGGACAGGGGGTTAGCTTTCTTT	CASSLDRGLAFF
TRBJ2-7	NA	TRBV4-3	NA	TGCGCCAGCAGCCAAGATCGTGGGGCCACCACGGCGGACTACGAGCAGTACTTC	CASSQDRGATTADYEQYF
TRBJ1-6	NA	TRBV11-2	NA	TGTGCCAGCAGCCCCCGAACTCTCGAGTCACCCCTCCACTTT	CASSPRTLESPLHF
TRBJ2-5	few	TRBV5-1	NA	TGCGCCAGCAGCCCAACGCCCGCCCAAGAGACCCAGTACTTC	CASSPTPAQETQYF
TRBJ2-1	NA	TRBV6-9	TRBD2	TGTGCCAGCAGTTATTCGATGGGGACTAGCGGGCTCAAGGAGCAGTTCTTC	CASSYSMGTSGLKEQFF
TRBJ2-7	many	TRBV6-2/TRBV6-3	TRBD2	TGTGCCAGCAGCCACTCTAGCGGGAGTTTCTACGAGCAGTACTTC	CASSHSSGSFYEQYF
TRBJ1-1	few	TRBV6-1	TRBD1	TGTGCCAGCAGTACCCAAGACAGGGGGCGAGAAGCTTTCTTT	CASSTQDRGREAFF
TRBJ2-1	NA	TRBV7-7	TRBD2	TGTGCCAGCAGCTTAGTGCCTAGCGGGAGGGATGAGCAGTTCTTC	CASSLVPSGRDEQFF
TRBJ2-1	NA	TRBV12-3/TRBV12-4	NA	TGTGCCAGCAGTTTATTGATAGCGTTAGCGCAATACAATGAGCAGTTCTTC	CASSLLIALAQYNEQFF
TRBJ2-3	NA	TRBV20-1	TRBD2	TGCAGTGCTGATACCGGGACTAGGGCCCCACCAAGCACAGATACGCAGTATTTT	CSADTGTRAPPSTDTQYF
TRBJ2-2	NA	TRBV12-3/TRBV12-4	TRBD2	TGTGCCAGCACTCTACAGGTAGCGGGAACCGGGGAGCTGTTTTTT	CASTLQVAGTGELFF
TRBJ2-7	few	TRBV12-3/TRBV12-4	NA	TGTGCCAGCAGTCGAACCGGGACCAGCGGCTACGAGCAGTACTTC	CASSRTGTSGYEQYF
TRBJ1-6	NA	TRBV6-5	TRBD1	TGTGCCAGCAGTTACGACAGGGGGCATAATTCACCCCTCCACTTT	CASSYDRGHNSPLHF
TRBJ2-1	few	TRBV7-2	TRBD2	TGTGCCAGCAGCTTAGAACTAGCGGGAGGACAGTTCTTC	CASSLELAGGQFF
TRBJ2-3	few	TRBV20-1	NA	TGCAGTGCTTCCTTCTTGGAGTCCCCTACAGATACGCAGTATTTT	CSASFLESPTDTQYF
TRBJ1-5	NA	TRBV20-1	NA	TGCAGTGCTAGACCCCCCCGAGGGCCCCAGCCCCAGCATTTT	CSARPPRGPQPQHF
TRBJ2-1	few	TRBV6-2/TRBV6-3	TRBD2	TGTGCCAGCACCCGGGGGGGATCCCTCCATGAGCAGTTCTTC	CASTRGGSLHEQFF
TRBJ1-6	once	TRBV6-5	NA	TGTGCCAGCAGTTACTCGAGCCCCGGAAGGTCACCCCTCCACTTT	CASSYSSPGRSPLHF
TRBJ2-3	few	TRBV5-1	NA	TGCGCCAGCAGCTTTCAGGCCCTTACCCCTAGTACGCAGTATTTT	CASSFQALTPSTQYF
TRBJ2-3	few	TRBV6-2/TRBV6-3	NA	TGTGCCAGCAGTTCTTTCGCGGGAAATCAACCAGATACGCAGTATTTT	CASSSFAGNQPDTQYF
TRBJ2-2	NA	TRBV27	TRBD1	TGTGCCAGCAGTTTAGGGCGTTGGCAGGGGGTCGCCACCGGGGAGCTGTTTTTT	CASSLGRWQGVATGELFF
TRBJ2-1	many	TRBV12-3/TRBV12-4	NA	TGTGCCAGCACCGCGGTACGGTCATACCACAATGAGCAGTTCTTC	CASTAVRSYHNEQFF
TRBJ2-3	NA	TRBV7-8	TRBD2	TGTGCCACGCGACCAGCGGGAGGGCCGAGGACAGATACGCAGTATTTT	CATRPAGGPRTDTQYF
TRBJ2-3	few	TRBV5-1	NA	TGCGCCAGCAGCCCGGTGGCGCGTACAGATACGCAGTATTTT	CASSPVARTDTQYF
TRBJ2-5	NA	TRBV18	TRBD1	TGTGCCAGCTCAGGACAGGTTCGGGAGACCCAGTACTTC	CASSGQVRETQYF
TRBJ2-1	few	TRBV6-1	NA	TGTGCCAGCAGTGAAGGGTGGGTATCGGTCTTC	CASSEGWVSVF
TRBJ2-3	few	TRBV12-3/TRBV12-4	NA	TGTGCCAGCAGGGGGAGCGGGTCGGCAGATACGCAGTATTTT	CASRGSGSADTQYF
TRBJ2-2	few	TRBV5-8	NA	TGTGCCAGCAGCTTTCGGAGGGGTTACCGAAACACCGGGGAGCTGTTTTTT	CASSFRRGYRNTGELFF
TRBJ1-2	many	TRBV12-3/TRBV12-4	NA	TGTGCCAGCAGTTTGGGGGGGGGAAGTGGCTACACCTTC	CASSLGGGSGYTF
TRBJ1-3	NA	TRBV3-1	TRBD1	TGTGCCAGCAGCCCGCGGGACAGAGGAAACACCATATATTTT	CASSPRDRGNTIYF
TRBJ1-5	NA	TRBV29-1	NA	TGCAGCGTTGGAAGCAATCAGCCCCAGCATTTT	CSVGSNQPQHF
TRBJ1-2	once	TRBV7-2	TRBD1	TGTGCCAGCAGCTTAGACTCAGGGGGGAACTATGGCTACACCTTT	CASSLDSGGNYGYTF
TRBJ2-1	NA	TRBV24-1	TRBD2	TGTGCCACCAGTGAATCCGGGACTAGTTCAGAAGAGCAGTTCTTC	CATSESGTSSEEQFF
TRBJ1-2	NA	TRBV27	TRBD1	TGTGCCAGCAGACCGACAGGGAGCTATGGCTACACCTTC	CASRPTGSYGYTF
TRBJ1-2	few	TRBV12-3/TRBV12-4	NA	TGTGCCAGCAGCCTATCCCGGGCAGGGGACTATGGCTACACCTTC	CASSLSRAGDYGYTF
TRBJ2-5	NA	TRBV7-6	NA	TGTGCCAGCAGTATCGGGTCTTATTGGGAGACCCAGTACTTC	CASSIGSYWETQYF
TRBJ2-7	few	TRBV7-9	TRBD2	TGTGCCAGCAGCTTTAAACTAGCGGGAACAGCCTACGAGCAGTACTTC	CASSFKLAGTAYEQYF
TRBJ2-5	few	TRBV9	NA	TGTGCCAGCAGCGAGACCCCGGAATTTAACCAAGAGACCCAGTACTTC	CASSETPEFNQETQYF
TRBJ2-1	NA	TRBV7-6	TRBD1	TGTGCCAGCAGCCCAATGAGGGACAGGGGCAATGAGCAGTTCTTC	CASSPMRDRGNEQFF
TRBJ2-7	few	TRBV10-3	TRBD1	TGTGCCACGACACGACAGGGGTCCTACGAGCAGTACTTC	CATTRQGSYEQYF
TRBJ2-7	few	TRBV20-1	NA	TGCAGTGCTATCCTTCTGGGAGAGCAGTACTTC	CSAILLGEQYF
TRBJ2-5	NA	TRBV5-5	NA	TGTGCCAGCAGCTTGGTTCGGGCCTACCAAGAGACCCAGTACTTC	CASSLVRAYQETQYF
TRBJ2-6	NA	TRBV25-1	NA	TGTGCCAGCAGTGAACCGGGGTCTGGGGCCAACGTCCTGACTTTC	CASSEPGSGANVLTF
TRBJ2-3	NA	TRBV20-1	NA	TGCAGTGCTAGACGCCTCCGGACCACCCCGTCCACAGATACGCAGTATTTT	CSARRLRTTPSTDTQYF
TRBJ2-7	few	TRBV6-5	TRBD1	TGTGCCAGCAGTTATACTACGGGACAGTTTTACGAGCAGTACTTC	CASSYTTGQFYEQYF
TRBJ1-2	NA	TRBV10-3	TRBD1	TGTGCCATCTCCCCTACAGGGGACCATGGCTACACCTTC	CAISPTGDHGYTF
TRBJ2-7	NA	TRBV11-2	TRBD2	TGTGCCAGCAGCTTAGAGGGGTCAGGCGCGGGACTAGCCTACGAGCAGTACTTC	CASSLEGSGAGLAYEQYF
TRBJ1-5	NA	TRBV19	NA	TGTGCCAGTAGTATCTTCGACCAGCCCCAGCATTTT	CASSIFDQPQHF
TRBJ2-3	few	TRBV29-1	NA	TGCAGCGTTGAGGATGGGGGGAGTAGGACAGATACGCAGTATTTT	CSVEDGGSRTDTQYF
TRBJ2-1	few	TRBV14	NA	TGTGCCAGCAGCCAGGTCGCCCGGGGATGGGAGCAGTTCTTC	CASSQVARGWEQFF